This TCR beta chain was observed in a study of PD-L1 blockade in urothelial cancer. Here immunoSEQ multiplex PCR was the method, and the copy in TCRdb shows in-frame clones only, minus some. The table includes tens of thousands of clones, roughly four fifths detected once. Trimming shortened V by 0 bases and J by 7 bases, and 9 bases separated the two germline ends. The CDR3 is made up of 12 amino acids. Germline V gene data show CDR1 as GTSNPN and CDR2 as SVGIG (reference sequence). Time point defined: pretreatment peripheral blood. The clonotype was recovered from a man aged 60-69 years with urothelial cancer. The rearrangement uses TRBV30 and TRBJ1-1; TRBD1 is a possible D gene (5 bases). This material consisted of PBMCs, taken around atezolizumab (anti-PD-L1) treatment. This CDR3 is CAWSVSQVEAFF. The CDR3 coding sequence is TGTGCCTGGAGTGTTTCACAGGTTGAAGCTTTCTTT.